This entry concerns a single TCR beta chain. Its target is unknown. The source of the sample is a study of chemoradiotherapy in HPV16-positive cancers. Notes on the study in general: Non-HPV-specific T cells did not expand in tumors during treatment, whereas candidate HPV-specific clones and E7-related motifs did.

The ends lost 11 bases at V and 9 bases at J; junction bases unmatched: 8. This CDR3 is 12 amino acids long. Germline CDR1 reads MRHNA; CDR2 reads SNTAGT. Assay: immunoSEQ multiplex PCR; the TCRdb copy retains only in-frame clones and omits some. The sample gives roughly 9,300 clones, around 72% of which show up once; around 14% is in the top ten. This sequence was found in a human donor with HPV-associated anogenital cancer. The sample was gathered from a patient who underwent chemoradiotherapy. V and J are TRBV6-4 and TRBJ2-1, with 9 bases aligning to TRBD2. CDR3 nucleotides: TGTGCCCCCGTGGGACTAGCATCTGAGCAGTTCTTC. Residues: CAPVGLASEQFF.